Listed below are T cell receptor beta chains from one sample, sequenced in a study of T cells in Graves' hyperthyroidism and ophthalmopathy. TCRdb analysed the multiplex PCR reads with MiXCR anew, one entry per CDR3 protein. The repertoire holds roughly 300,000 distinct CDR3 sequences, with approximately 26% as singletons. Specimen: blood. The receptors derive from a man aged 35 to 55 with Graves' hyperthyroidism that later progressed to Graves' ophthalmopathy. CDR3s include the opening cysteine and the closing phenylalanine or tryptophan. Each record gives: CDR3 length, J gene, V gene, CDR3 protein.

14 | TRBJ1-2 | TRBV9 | CASSVGLTGYGYTF
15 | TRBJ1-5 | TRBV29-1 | CSVTITGGVNQPQHF
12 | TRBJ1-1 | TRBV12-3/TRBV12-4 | CASTLFGVEAFF
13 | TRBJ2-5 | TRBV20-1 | CSARALGQETQYF
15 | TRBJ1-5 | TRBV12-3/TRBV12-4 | CASSFVEGSNQPQHF
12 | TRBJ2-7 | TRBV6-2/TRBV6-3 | CASSYQVYEQYF
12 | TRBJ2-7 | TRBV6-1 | CAEGDSLYEQYF
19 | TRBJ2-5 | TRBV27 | CASSLSHPLKAGGQETQYF
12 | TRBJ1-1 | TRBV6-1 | CASSAQATEAFF
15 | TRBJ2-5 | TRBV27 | CASSLGAGLGETQYF
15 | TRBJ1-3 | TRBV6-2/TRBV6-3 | CASGFGGMSGNTIYF
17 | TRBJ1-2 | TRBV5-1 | CASSATPQQGVRYGYTF
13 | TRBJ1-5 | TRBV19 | CASSIEGNQPQHF
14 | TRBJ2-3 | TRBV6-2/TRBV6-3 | CASILAGSTDTQYF
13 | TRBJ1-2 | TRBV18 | CASSEQENYGYTF
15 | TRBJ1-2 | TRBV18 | CASSPPFGADYGYTF
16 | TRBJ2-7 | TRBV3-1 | CASSQGQTSGSYEQYF
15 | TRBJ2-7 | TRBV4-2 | CASSHPGGAAYEQYF
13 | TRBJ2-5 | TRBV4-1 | CASSRVAEETQYF
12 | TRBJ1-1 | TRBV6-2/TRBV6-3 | CASMTVNTEAFF
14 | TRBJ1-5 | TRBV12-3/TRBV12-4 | CASSPSRGREPQHF
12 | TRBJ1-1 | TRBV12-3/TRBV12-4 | CASNLMNTEAFF
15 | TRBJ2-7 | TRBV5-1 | CASSWEPGPPYEQYF
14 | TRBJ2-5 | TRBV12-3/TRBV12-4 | CASTGRPGVETQYF
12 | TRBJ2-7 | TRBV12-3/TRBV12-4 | CASSLVVHEQYF
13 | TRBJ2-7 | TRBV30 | CAWSRSDRREQYF
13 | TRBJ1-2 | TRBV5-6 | CASSHRGHYGYTF
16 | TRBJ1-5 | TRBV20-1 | CSARDFGDRRNHPQHF